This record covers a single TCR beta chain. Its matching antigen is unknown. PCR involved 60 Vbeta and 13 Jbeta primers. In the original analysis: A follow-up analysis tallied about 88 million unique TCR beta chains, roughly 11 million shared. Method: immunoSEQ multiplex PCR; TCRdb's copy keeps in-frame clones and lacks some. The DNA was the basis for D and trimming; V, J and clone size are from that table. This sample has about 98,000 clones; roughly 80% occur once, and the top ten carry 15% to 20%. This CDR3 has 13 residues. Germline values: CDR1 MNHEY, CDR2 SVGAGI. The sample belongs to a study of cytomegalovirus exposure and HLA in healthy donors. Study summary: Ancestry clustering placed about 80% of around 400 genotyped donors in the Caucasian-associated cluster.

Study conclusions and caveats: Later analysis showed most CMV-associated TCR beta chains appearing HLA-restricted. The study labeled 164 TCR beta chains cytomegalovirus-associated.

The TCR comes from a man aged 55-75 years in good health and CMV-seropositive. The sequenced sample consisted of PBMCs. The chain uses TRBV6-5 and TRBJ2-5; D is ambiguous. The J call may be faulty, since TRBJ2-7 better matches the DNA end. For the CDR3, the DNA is TGTGCCAGCAGTTACTCGAGTCCCTACGAGCAGTACTTC. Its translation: CASSYSSPYEQYF.